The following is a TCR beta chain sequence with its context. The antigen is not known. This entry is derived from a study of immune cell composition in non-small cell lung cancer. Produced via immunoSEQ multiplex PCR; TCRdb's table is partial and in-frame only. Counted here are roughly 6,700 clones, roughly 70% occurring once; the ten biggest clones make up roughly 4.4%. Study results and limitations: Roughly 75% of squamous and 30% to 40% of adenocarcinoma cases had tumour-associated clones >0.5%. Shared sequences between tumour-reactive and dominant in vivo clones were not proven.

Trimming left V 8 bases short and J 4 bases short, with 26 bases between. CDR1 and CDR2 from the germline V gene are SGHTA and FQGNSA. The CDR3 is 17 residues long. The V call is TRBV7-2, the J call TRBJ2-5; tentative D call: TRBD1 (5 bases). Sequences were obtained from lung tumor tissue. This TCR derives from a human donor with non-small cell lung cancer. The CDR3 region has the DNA TGTGCCAGCTCCAAGACCAGGGCCACCCTCGGCGGAGAGACCCAGTACTTC. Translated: CASSKTRATLGGETQYF.